The entry below describes one TCR gamma chain. Its matching antigen is unknown. The sample originates from a study of Vδ1+ human thymocytes. The study's findings and limits: Many TRG clonotypes were shared between donors; TRD repertoires were essentially private. Thymic TRG and TRD repertoires appeared highly polyclonal. About 20% of thymic delta-chain sequences were Vdelta2, with few Vdelta3, unlike blood Vdelta1+ controls. Bulk data may be misread because of unexpected Vdelta2 sequences.

The trim removed 0 bases at V and 5 bases at J, leaving 7 bases unmatched. The CDR3 runs to 14 residues. CDR1 is VTNTFY and CDR2 is YDVSTARD in the germline V gene (reference sequence). The sorted cells were CD3+ Vdelta1+ Vdelta2- thymocytes from alphabeta-depleted thymus. RNA was extracted from the cells and then reverse transcribed. Multiplex PCR used pooled V-gene forward primers and a constant-region reverse primer to amplify CDR3s. TCRdb applied CATT to the multiplex PCR reads for clone calling. The sample consists of several thousand gamma-chain clones, roughly three fifths of them appearing once.

The origin of this receptor is a girl under three years old who had congenital heart surgery. This chain uses TRGV3 with TRGJ1 or TRGJ2. Sequencing was carried out using Vdelta1+ gamma-delta thymocytes from the thymus. The subset: FACS-sorted CD3+ TCRalphabeta- TCRVdelta1+ TCRVdelta2- thymocytes. The CDR3 spells CATWDRPGNYKKLF. The CDR3 region has the DNA TGTGCCACCTGGGACAGGCCTGGGAATTATAAGAAACTCTTT.